Sequencing of this T cell receptor beta chain was carried out in a study of Tregs in tolerant kidney transplant recipients. The CDR3 runs 15 residues. V shed 5 bases and J shed 1 base, with 14 bases lying between them. CDR1 and CDR2 (germline): SGHTA, FQGNSA. The protocol was immunoSEQ multiplex PCR, while the TCRdb copy is restricted to in-frame clones and leaves out a portion. Of 110,000 or so clones listed, around nine tenths are singletons. General observations from the study: The small number of patients limits these findings pending further validation. The most relevant donor-specific Treg TCRbeta repertoire apparently came from expansion with activated donor B cells.

Comments on this clone: The antigen is not known.

The TCR originated in a human donor in good health. The chain links TRBV7-2 to TRBJ1-1; no reliable D call. The sample was CD4+ T cells from blood. CDR3 nucleotide sequence: TGTGCCAGCAGCCCATCTTTGGGCCGGAACACTGAAGCTTTCTTT. Its translation is CASSPSLGRNTEAFF.